Below are 27 T cell receptor beta chains sequenced from a single sample in a study of cytomegalovirus exposure and HLA in healthy donors. PCR employed 60 Vbeta and 13 Jbeta primers. Assay used: immunoSEQ multiplex PCR; TCRdb lists only in-frame clones, some missing. The sample contains some 200,000 clones, 80% of which appear only once. Sequencing was carried out using PBMCs. The receptors shown here come from a boy aged 5 to 17 in good health and CMV-seronegative.

In its sample, this clone was seen once. The rearrangement links TRBV6-4 to TRBJ1-1; D unclear. V was pared by 6 bases and J by 1 base, with 9 bases between. CDR1 and CDR2 (germline): MRHNA, SNTAGT. CDR3 length: 13 amino acids. CDR3 nucleotides: TGTGCCAGCAGATTCACAGAGAACACTGAAGCTTTCTTT. Translated: CASRFTENTEAFF.

The chain combines TRBV27 with TRBJ2-5, with D possibly matching TRBD2 (5 bases). Trimming cost V 6 bases and J 7 bases, with 18 bases left between them. CDR3 length: 14 residues. Germline V lookup: CDR1 MNHEY, CDR2 SMNVEV (reference sequence). CDR3 amino acids: CASRPLGPRGTQYF. CDR3 nucleotide sequence: TGTGCCAGCAGACCTTTGGGCCCCCGGGGGACCCAGTACTTC.

This clone was seen a few times. The genes are TRBV5-4 and TRBJ2-5; D gene ambiguous. This CDR3 is built from 14 residues. CDR1 and CDR2 from the germline V gene are SGHNT and YYREEE (reference sequence). Trimming took 0 bases from V and 5 from J, leaving 11 bases between them. CDR3 loop: CASSLGSEWETQYF. CDR3 bases: TGTGCCAGCAGCTTGGGGTCAGAATGGGAGACCCAGTACTTC.

This clone was recorded a few times. This chain uses TRBV21-1 with TRBJ1-4. TRBV21-1 corresponds to a pseudogene. The CDR3 length is 15 residues. The CDR3 DNA follows: TGTGCCAGCAGCAAACGCGGGAAAACGGATGAAAAACTGTTTTTT. Encoded protein: CASSKRGKTDEKLFF.

Only one count was recorded for this clone. V usage is TRBV30 and J usage is TRBJ1-2; D gene uncertain. The germline V and J ends were trimmed by 2 bases and 0 bases, with 4 bases remaining between them. CDR1 and CDR2 from the germline V gene are GTSNPN and SVGIG (reference sequence). This CDR3 region has 12 residues. This chain's CDR3 is CAWSWPNYGYTF. Written as DNA, the CDR3 is TGTGCCTGGAGTTGGCCTAACTATGGCTACACCTTC.

This clone turned up a few times. The V and J genes are TRBV4-2 and TRBJ1-1; no definite D call. The CDR3 consists of 13 residues. V shed 0 bases and J shed 11 bases, with 13 bases lying between them. Germline lookup yields CDR1 LGHNA and CDR2 YNFKEQ. The CDR3 is CASSQEEVQNAFF. The CDR3 region has the DNA TGTGCCAGCAGCCAAGAAGAGGTTCAAAATGCTTTCTTT.

This clone has at least ten counts. The chain joins TRBV6-1 to TRBJ2-7; 9 bases map to TRBD1. The CDR3 spans 16 residues. J gave up 1 base and V 1 base, and 5 bases lay outside the gene matches. Germline V gives CDR1 MNHNS, CDR2 SASEGT. The CDR3: CASSEGAGTGSYEQYF. The CDR3 bases are TGTGCCAGCAGTGAAGGGGCCGGGACAGGGTCCTACGAGCAGTACTTC.

This clone was observed a few times. The chain combines TRBV5-1 with TRBJ1-3; D might be TRBD1 (5 bases). The germline V gene encodes CDR1 SGHRS and CDR2 YFSETQ. The CDR3 covers 14 residues. V was trimmed by 5 bases and J by 0 bases, leaving 9 bases between them. The CDR3 reads CASSDSRSGNTIYF. The CDR3 bases are TGCGCCAGCAGTGACAGTCGCTCTGGAAACACCATATATTTT.

This sequence joins TRBV28 and TRBJ2-7; D is perhaps TRBD2 (5 bases). This CDR3 is built from 14 residues. Germline V CDR1 and CDR2: MDHEN, SYDVKM. The ends were cut back, 6 bases at V and 0 bases at J, with 12 bases in the middle. The CDR3 loop reads CASSQVTNSYEQYF. Here the CDR3 DNA reads TGTGCCAGCAGCCAGGTGACTAACTCCTACGAGCAGTACTTC.

The chain links TRBV29-1 to TRBJ2-7; the match to TRBD1 covers 8 bases. The CDR3 runs 14 residues. V was clipped by 6 bases and J by 3 bases; unmatched bases: 10. Germline V gene sequence: CDR1 SQVTM, CDR2 ANQGSEA. In DNA form, the CDR3 reads TGCAGCGTCTTAAAGACAGGGGCTAACTACGAGCAGTACTTC. This gives the protein CSVLKTGANYEQYF.

This clone was seen just once. The chain combines TRBV19 with TRBJ1-3; D is possibly TRBD1 (6 bases). There are 16 residues in the CDR3. The V end was cut by 7 bases, the J end by 0 bases, with 16 bases between. The V gene's germline CDR1 is LNHDA and CDR2 SQIVND (reference sequence). CDR3 DNA: TGTGCCAGTACTAGATCGGGGGGGCTCTCTGGAAACACCATATATTTT. Protein sequence: CASTRSGGLSGNTIYF.

This clone was counted only a few times. The chain links TRBV29-1 to TRBJ2-7, with 10 nucleotides matching TRBD2. V was pared by 4 bases and J by 3 bases, with 6 bases of the junction left unmatched. This CDR3 is built from 14 residues. CDR1 is SQVTM and CDR2 is ANQGSEA in the germline V gene. CDR3 sequence: CSVVRLAGRYEQYF. CDR3 sequence (DNA): TGCAGCGTTGTTAGACTAGCGGGTCGCTACGAGCAGTACTTC.

This chain connects TRBV2 to TRBJ1-2; 7 nucleotides align to TRBD1. V was pared by 6 bases and J by 4 bases, with 5 bases of the junction left unmatched. In germline, CDR1 is SNHLY, CDR2 FYNNEI. The CDR3 covers 13 residues. CDR3 sequence reads: CASRRDRVYGYTF. The CDR3 DNA is TGTGCCAGCAGGAGAGACAGGGTCTATGGCTACACCTTC.

The V call is TRBV15, the J call TRBJ2-1, with D perhaps matching TRBD1 (6 bases). With 0 bases removed from V and 6 bases from J, the gap between germline ends came to 27 bases. This CDR3 has 20 amino acids. Germline-derived CDR1 and CDR2 are LNHNV and YYDKDF (reference sequence). CDR3 nucleotides: TGTGCCACCAGCAGAGATATACAGGGAGTTTTAGCGTTACTTGGCAATGAGCAGTTCTTC. Protein product: CATSRDIQGVLALLGNEQFF.

The chain links TRBV6-5 to TRBJ1-2; TRBD1 agrees at 9 bases. The CDR3 extends over 15 amino acids. Germline CDR1 reads MNHEY; CDR2 reads SVGAGI. With V trimmed by 5 bases and J by 6 bases, 10 bases remained unmatched. The CDR3 DNA reads TGTGCCAGCAGTAGTCCCGGGACAGGGATGAATGGCTACACCTTC. Its protein is CASSSPGTGMNGYTF.

This clone came up a few times. The germline gene is not matched at one end of the junction; a read error may be the cause. The V call is TRBV11-3, the J call TRBJ2-5, with 8 nucleotides matching TRBD1. The CDR3 loop spans 10 amino acids. The germline V gene encodes CDR1 SGHNT and CDR2 YENEEA. The CDR3 region is CATGVETQYF. The DNA of the CDR3 is TGCGCGACAGGGGTGGAGACCCAGTACTTC.

CDR3 loop: CASSPTGFGSPLHF. CDR3 nucleotide sequence: TGTGCCAGCAGCCCTACAGGGTTCGGTTCACCCCTCCACTTT. This chain uses TRBV13 with TRBJ1-6; D might be TRBD1 (6 bases). The V gene lost 5 bases and the J gene lost 9 bases, with 14 bases spanning the gap. This CDR3 contains 14 residues. Germline V gives CDR1 PRHDT, CDR2 FYEKMQ (reference sequence).

The V and J genes are TRBV30 and TRBJ1-1; D remains ambiguous. The CDR3 spans 14 residues. Looked up from germline, CDR1 is GTSNPN and CDR2 is SVGIG (reference sequence). V shed 2 bases and J shed 5 bases, with 15 bases lying between them. The CDR3 DNA follows: TGTGCCTGGAGTTCCCTAGCGGGGTCGACTGAAGCTTTCTTT. It yields the protein CAWSSLAGSTEAFF. Filled out from reference TRBV30 and TRBJ1-1, the complete variable domain reads SQTIHQWPATLVQPVGSPLSLECTVEGTSNPNLYWYRQAAGRGLQLLFYSVGIGQISSEVPQNLSASRPQDRQFILSSKKLLLSDSGFYLCAWSSLAGSTEAFFGQGTRLTVV.

V gene TRBV7-2 combines with J gene TRBJ2-3; no definite D call. Trimming removed 0 bases from V and 2 bases from J, with 12 bases in between. Germline values: CDR1 SGHTA, CDR2 FQGNSA. This CDR3 has 16 residues. CDR3 sequence: CASSLALTTLTDTQYF. CDR3 nucleotide sequence: TGTGCCAGCAGCTTAGCGCTAACTACCCTCACAGATACGCAGTATTTT.

The rearrangement joins TRBV18 to TRBJ2-2; D is uncertain. V dropped 6 bases and J dropped 4 bases, with 9 bases sitting between them. CDR1 and CDR2 from the germline V gene are KGHSH and LQKENI. CDR3 length equals 13 residues. The CDR3, as DNA: TGTGCCAGCTCCCCCGCTAGCACCGGGGAGCTGTTTTTT. It translates to CASSPASTGELFF.

The chain recombines TRBV7-3 with TRBJ2-2, with a possible D match to TRBD2 (5 bases). The V gene's germline CDR1 is SGHTA and CDR2 FQGTGA. Trimming left V 3 bases short and J 7 bases short, with 15 bases between. The CDR3 has 15 amino acids. The CDR3 bases are TGTGCCAGCAGCTTTCTTCCGGGGTACGGCGGGGAGCTGTTTTTT. It codes for CASSFLPGYGGELFF.

The CDR3 protein is CASSQVAVGREAEAFF. The DNA of the CDR3 is TGTGCCAGCAGCCAAGTCGCGGTTGGCAGGGAAGCTGAAGCTTTCTTT. This rearrangement joins TRBV4-2 to TRBJ1-1; TRBD1 is a possible D gene (5 bases). CDR3 length: 16 amino acids. In germline, CDR1 is LGHNA, CDR2 YNFKEQ. The ends were cut back, 1 base at V and 6 bases at J, with 18 bases in the middle.

V usage is TRBV2 and J usage is TRBJ2-1, with 7 bases that match TRBD2. With V trimmed by 10 bases and J by 5 bases, 11 bases remained unmatched. Germline assignment: CDR1 SNHLY and CDR2 FYNNEI. The CDR3 runs 14 residues. CDR3 nucleotides: TGTGCCAAATCTAGCGGTCCCGATAACAATGAGCAGTTCTTC. The encoded protein is CAKSSGPDNNEQFF.

A remark on this clone: The sample has other DNA sequences that encode this CDR3 too. The rearrangement joins TRBV7-2 to TRBJ2-3, with a weak D call TRBD2 (6 bases). The CDR3 length is 14 residues. V dropped 0 bases and J dropped 3 bases, with 7 bases sitting between them. Germline values: CDR1 SGHTA, CDR2 FQGNSA. CDR3 sequence: CASSLAGGTDTQYF. In DNA, the CDR3 is TGTGCCAGCAGCTTAGCGGGAGGAACAGATACGCAGTATTTT.

This rearrangement joins TRBV4-1 to TRBJ1-2; tentatively, D is TRBD1 (5 bases). This CDR3 has 16 amino acids. The germline gives CDR1 MGHRA, CDR2 YSYEKL. Trimming cost V 4 bases and J 0 bases, with 15 bases left between them. CDR3 amino acids: CASSLSGDVANYGYTF. CDR3 DNA: TGCGCCAGCAGCCTAAGCGGGGACGTAGCTAACTATGGCTACACCTTC.

The rearrangement links TRBV7-2 to TRBJ1-2; 11 bases fit TRBD1. Germline CDR1 SGHTA, CDR2 FQGNSA. The CDR3 runs to 19 residues. V lost 5 bases to trimming and J lost 5 bases; unmatched junction nucleotides: 19. In DNA form, the CDR3 reads TGTGCCAGCAGCCGAACCGCCGGACAGGGGGCGCAGAGGTGGTATGGCTACACCTTC. This gives the protein CASSRTAGQGAQRWYGYTF.

The chain carries TRBV5-6 and TRBJ2-1; unclear D gene. CDR3 length equals 15 residues. Germline CDR1 and CDR2: SGHDT and YYEEEE. V was shortened by 3 bases and J by 3 bases, with 13 bases between the two germline ends. CDR3 coding DNA: TGTGCCAGCAGCTCCCCTCGGCGCGGCTACAATGAGCAGTTCTTC. It translates to CASSSPRRGYNEQFF.